This T cell receptor beta chain was recorded in a study of shared clonotypes between healthy human individuals. Study details: There were three CD4 naive, three CD4 memory, two CD8 naive and one CD8 memory plates per donor.

The CDR3 runs to 16 residues. Trimming took 5 bases from V and 0 from J, leaving 16 bases between them. Germline CDR1 is SGHAT and CDR2 is FQNNGV. Naive CD8 cells were CD45RO-negative, positively selected for CCR7, excluding terminally differentiated effector memory CD45RA+ cells. Produced via immunoSEQ multiplex PCR; TCRdb's table is partial and in-frame only. The sample consists of about 2.2 million clones, approximately 92% of them appearing once. The sequence derives from a man in his late teens or twenties in good health. Some clones in this sample may be carry-over from other donors' samples. Sequencing was done on a sample of naive CD8+ T cells from PBMCs. The rearrangement links TRBV11-2 to TRBJ1-1, with a weak D call TRBD1 (5 bases). This CDR3 reads CASSRIQVGLNTEAFF. CDR3 in DNA: TGTGCCAGCAGCCGGATACAGGTGGGGTTGAACACTGAAGCTTTCTTT.